This T cell receptor (beta chain) was documented in a study of blood T cell repertoires in COVID-19. Germline CDR1 reads MNHEY; CDR2 reads SVGEGT. V lost 4 bases and J lost 1; bases outside the gene matches: 6. CDR3 size: 16 residues. Sequencing was performed with immunoSEQ multiplex PCR; in TCRdb, only in-frame clones are kept and a portion is missing. In the table there are around 90,000 clones, 70% to 90% of which are singletons. This chain links TRBV6-2 or TRBV6-3 with TRBJ1-2; 10 bases map to TRBD1. This receptor was obtained from a woman aged 65 to 85 with active or convalescent COVID-19. Sequenced material: peripheral blood. The CDR3 here is CASSSPGTGVNYGYTF. CDR3 DNA sequence: TGTGCCAGCAGTTCCCCCGGGACAGGGGTTAACTATGGCTACACCTTC.